This TCR beta chain was profiled in a study of T cell changes during pregnancy in multiple sclerosis. Assay: immunoSEQ multiplex PCR; the TCRdb copy retains only in-frame clones and omits some. The table records some 80,000 clones, roughly nine tenths of them present only once. This clone was observed a few times. Deletions cut 3 bases from V and 3 bases from J, with 7 bases between. This CDR3 is built from 13 residues. The germline V gene has CDR1 MRHNA and CDR2 SNTAGT. This TCR derives from a female donor with multiple sclerosis, enrolled in a pregnancy study. Sample: peripheral blood, taken before pregnancy. The rearrangement joins TRBV6-4 to TRBJ2-3, with D possibly TRBD1 on 5 matching bases. The CDR3 reads CASSEQETDTQYF. CDR3 sequence (DNA): TGTGCCAGCAGTGAACAGGAGACAGATACGCAGTATTTT.